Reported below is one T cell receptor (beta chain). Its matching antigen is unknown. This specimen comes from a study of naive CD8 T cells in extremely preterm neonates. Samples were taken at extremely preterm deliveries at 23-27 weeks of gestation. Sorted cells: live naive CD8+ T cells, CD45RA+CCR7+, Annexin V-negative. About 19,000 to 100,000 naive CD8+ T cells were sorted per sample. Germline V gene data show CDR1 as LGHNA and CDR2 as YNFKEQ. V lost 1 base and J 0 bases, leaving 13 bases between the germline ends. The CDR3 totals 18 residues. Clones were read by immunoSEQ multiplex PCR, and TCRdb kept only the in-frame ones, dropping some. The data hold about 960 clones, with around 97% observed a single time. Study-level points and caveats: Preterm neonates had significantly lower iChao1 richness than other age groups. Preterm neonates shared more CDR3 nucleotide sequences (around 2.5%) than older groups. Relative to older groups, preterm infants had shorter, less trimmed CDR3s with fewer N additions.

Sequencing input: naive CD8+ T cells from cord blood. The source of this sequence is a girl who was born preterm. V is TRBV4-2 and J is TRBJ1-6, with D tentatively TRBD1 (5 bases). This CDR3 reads CASSQGMDISSYNSPLHF. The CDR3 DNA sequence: TGTGCCAGCAGCCAAGGAATGGACATTAGCTCCTATAATTCACCCCTCCACTTT.